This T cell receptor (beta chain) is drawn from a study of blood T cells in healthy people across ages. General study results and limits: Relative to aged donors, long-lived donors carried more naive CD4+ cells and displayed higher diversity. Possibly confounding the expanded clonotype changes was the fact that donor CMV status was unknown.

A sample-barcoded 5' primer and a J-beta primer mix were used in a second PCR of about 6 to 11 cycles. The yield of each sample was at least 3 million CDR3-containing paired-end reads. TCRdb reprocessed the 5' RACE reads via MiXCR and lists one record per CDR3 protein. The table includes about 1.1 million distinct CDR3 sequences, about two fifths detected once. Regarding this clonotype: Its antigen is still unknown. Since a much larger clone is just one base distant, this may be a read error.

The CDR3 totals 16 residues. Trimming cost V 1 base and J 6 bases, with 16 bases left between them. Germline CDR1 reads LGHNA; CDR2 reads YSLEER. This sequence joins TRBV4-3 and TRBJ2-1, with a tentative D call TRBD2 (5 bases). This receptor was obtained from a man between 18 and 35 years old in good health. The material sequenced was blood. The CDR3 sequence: CASSQAGRLKLNEQFF. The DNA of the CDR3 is TGCGCCAGCAGCCAAGCGGGTCGACTAAAACTCAATGAGCAGTTCTTC.